This T cell receptor (beta chain) was retrieved from a study of OX40 agonist ivuxolimab in advanced cancers. Some clones are missing from TCRdb's copy, which holds only in-frame ones; the method was immunoSEQ multiplex PCR. Of roughly 50,000 clones in the sample, more than 85% were seen once. Germline V gives CDR1 LNHDA, CDR2 SQIVND (reference sequence). Losses at the gene ends were 5 bases for V and 7 bases for J; bases not matched to a gene: 5. There are 14 residues in the CDR3. Peripheral blood came from all dose cohorts at three timepoints. In regard to this clone: The antigen is undetermined.

Whole-study results and caveats: Expanded peripheral T-cell antigen specificity went undetermined.

Here the sequenced sample was CD4+ or CD8+ T cells sorted from blood, taken in a trial of the OX40 agonist ivuxolimab. This chain links TRBV19 with TRBJ2-4; TRBD1 aligns across 10 bases. The TCR originated in an adult with an advanced solid tumor such as melanoma, head and neck, liver or kidney cancer. CDR3 in amino acids: CASSAGTGENIQYF. CDR3 coding DNA: TGTGCCAGTAGTGCAGGGACAGGGGAGAACATTCAGTACTTC.